This T cell receptor (beta chain) was recovered during a study of T cells in women clearing cervical HPV infection (dated by TCRdb to 2016 to 2018). Concerning the study at large: The cases were approximately 25 women with histologically confirmed HPV16-related CIN3 or worse, and 2 of these cases were invasive cancers. The 25 controls were women who cleared a single incident HPV16 infection within 12 months without developing precancer or cancer. Blood from cases was collected at the visit at which the lesion was first identified, whereas blood from controls was collected once infection was no longer detected. Among cases, blood sampling came a median of approximately 150 days after lesion detection, with an interquartile range of roughly 80 to 220 days. Since HLA typing was available for only a few women, HLA type could not be ruled out as a confounder. This exploratory proof-of-principle case-control study, nested within the Guanacaste HPV Natural History Study in Costa Rica, compared TCR repertoires among women with different cervical HPV16 outcomes. Cases and controls were matched on year of sample collection and on age within five years. A median age of approximately 31 years was observed in cases versus 38 to 45 in controls, and no significant differences in baseline characteristics were found. The parent cohort enrolled 9,800 or so women aged 18 or older in Guanacaste, Costa Rica, during about 1993 to 1994 and followed them for approximately 7 years. Five blinded duplicates per group were added as quality controls, giving 60 or so samples: some 50 participants and approximately ten replicates. On the study overall, not on this receptor specifically: Because T-cell numbers per sample were unknown, differences in richness could reflect varying T-cell content rather than repertoire biology. The cross-sectional design could not show whether associations preceded infection or resulted from it; effector/memory subsets and HPV-specific T cells were not isolated. Across sequencing depths, CIN3+ cases showed significantly higher TCR repertoire richness than controls, but evenness did not differ between the groups. Random forest classifiers that combined richness and V gene abundances separated cases from controls with an estimated AUC of around 0.8.

Every participant had a single incident cervical HPV16 infection, and prevalent HPV16 infections were excluded. Cervical HPV DNA was detected by MY09/MY11 PCR, and genotyping was performed by dot-blot hybridization. Roughly 15 mL of heparinized blood were centrifuged, and the buffy coat was aliquoted, frozen at -30°C, then stored at -80°C. QIAGEN kits were used to extract genomic DNA from the buffy coat specimens. TCR beta CDR3 regions were amplified by multiplex PCR using the immunoSEQ assay from an average of approximately 1,200 ng genomic DNA per sample. Primer bias was corrected in the assay by using a complete synthetic TCR repertoire to establish an amplification baseline. Amplicons were sequenced on the Illumina platform. From the authors' description of their analysis: Sequences were error-corrected by clustering with frequency ratios and a modified nearest-neighbor algorithm and were then analyzed in the immunoSEQ Analyzer with IMGT gene definitions. At each rarefaction depth, TCR richness and evenness were averaged over 20 rarefaction repeats, and samples with fewer sequences than the depth were excluded. Wilcoxon rank sum tests with FDR correction were used to compare V, D and J gene relative abundances between the groups. An intraclass correlation of around 96% for TCR richness and an average of around 76% across about 66 gene segments were obtained from the blinded duplicates. TCRdb took this table from immuneACCESS and kept in-frame rearrangements with V and J called. Such tables lack part of the clones; where checked against another copy, unresolved V genes explain under half of the gap, and the rest is unexplained. The V and J calls and clone size are taken from that table; D and trimming were inferred from the DNA. The sample table includes about 39,000 clones. The top ten clones comprise 4.8% of the sample.

Concerning this clone itself: What antigen it recognizes has not been identified.

The TCR originated in a woman aged 18-70 years with a cervical HPV16 infection that either progressed to CIN3+ or cleared (not recorded which). Material for sequencing was blood buffy coat.

The sequenced CDR3 bases are TGCAGTGCTAGCCCGATGATACGACTAGTCAAGCGTGATACG. This is translated as CSASPMIRLVKRDT. The CDR3 reads in full as CSASPMIRLVKRDTQYF. The receptor chain draws on TRBV20-1 and TRBJ2-3; a weak D assignment points to TRBD2 (6 bases agree). The read ends 3 residues before the CDR3 terminus; that terminus is restored from the germline J gene. From the germline V gene (reference sequence), CDR1 is DFQATT and CDR2 is SNEGSKA. Trimming takes 3 bases from V and 6 bases from J, and the germline ends sit 25 bases apart. Taken from cysteine to phenylalanine, the CDR3 has 17 residues. Of the CDR3's DNA, 42 bases were read; they are in frame from base 1.